This TCR beta chain was identified in a study of regulatory T cells in long-lasting Graves disease. About the study: Antithyroid drugs had been taken by newly diagnosed Graves' patients for under 3 months. Study findings and constraints: Comparison showed that persistent patients shared more public clonotypes (about 2,700) than new patients (966).

This CDR3 has 19 amino acids. The trim removed 1 base at V and 5 bases at J, leaving 19 bases unmatched. Germline-derived CDR1 and CDR2 are ENHRY and SYGVKD. Time point: newly diagnosed GD, antithyroid drugs for less than 3 months. Isolated PBMC RNA provided the starting material for the TCR library. American Thyroid Association guidelines served as the basis for diagnosing Graves' disease. iRepertoire HTBI primers and Arm-PCR of CDR3 regions built TCR beta libraries. TCRdb itself ran the multiplex PCR reads through MiXCR, one entry per CDR3 protein. The sample yields about 540,000 distinct CDR3 sequences, about 13% seen once. Details on this clonotype: Its antigen is unidentified.

These data are also associated with another study on T cells in Graves' hyperthyroidism and ophthalmopathy.

The TCR was taken from a young man with Graves disease. The V and J genes are TRBV10-3 and TRBJ1-2; 7 nucleotides agree with TRBD1. Sample: peripheral blood mononuclear cells (PBMCs), taken at new diagnosis, from a patient treated with antithyroid drugs. CDR3: CAISELNLASTGRSYGYTF. DNA for the CDR3: TGTGCCATCAGTGAGTTAAACTTAGCCTCGACAGGGAGGAGTTATGGCTACACCTTC.